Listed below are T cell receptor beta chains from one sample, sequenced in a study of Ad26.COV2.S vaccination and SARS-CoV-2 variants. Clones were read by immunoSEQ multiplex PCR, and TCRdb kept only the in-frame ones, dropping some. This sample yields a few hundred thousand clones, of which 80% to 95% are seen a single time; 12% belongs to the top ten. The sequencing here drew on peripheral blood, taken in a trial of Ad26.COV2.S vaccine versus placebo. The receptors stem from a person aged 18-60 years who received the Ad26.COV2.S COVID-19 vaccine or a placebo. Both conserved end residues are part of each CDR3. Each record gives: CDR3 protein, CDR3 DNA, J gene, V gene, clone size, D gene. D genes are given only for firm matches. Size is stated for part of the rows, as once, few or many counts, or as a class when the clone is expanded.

CASSPAPETQYF	TGTGCCAGCAGCCCCGCTCCGGAGACCCAGTACTTC	TRBJ2-5	TRBV7-9	.	.
CASSLRLSGYGTGELFF	TGTGCCAGCAGTTTAAGGCTGAGCGGGTATGGGACCGGGGAGCTGTTTTTT	TRBJ2-2	TRBV28	.	.
CASSYQQGSTEAFF	TGTGCCAGCAGTTACCAACAGGGGAGCACTGAAGCTTTCTTT	TRBJ1-1	TRBV6-6	.	TRBD1
CSVRDGRNTEAFF	TGCAGCGTCCGCGACGGCCGGAACACTGAAGCTTTCTTT	TRBJ1-1	TRBV29-1	once	.
CASSLDPKYQETYEQYF	TGTGCCAGCAGCTTAGATCCGAAGTACCAGGAGACCTACGAGCAGTACTTC	TRBJ2-7	TRBV11-3	.	.
CASIIQGRNQPQHF	TGTGCCAGCATCATACAGGGGAGGAATCAGCCCCAGCATTTT	TRBJ1-5	TRBV6-6	.	TRBD1
CSFTNTGELFF	TGCAGCTTCACTAACACCGGGGAGCTGTTTTTT	TRBJ2-2	TRBV29-1	.	.
CASSPGGWTEAFF	TGTGCCAGCAGCCCAGGGGGCTGGACTGAAGCTTTCTTT	TRBJ1-1	TRBV28	once	TRBD1
CASSFSGPSIQYF	TGTGCCAGCAGCTTTTCAGGGCCTAGCATTCAGTACTTC	TRBJ2-4	TRBV11-2	.	.
CASSLGGARALRSTDTQYF	TGTGCCAGCAGCTTAGGGGGGGCGAGGGCCCTGCGAAGCACAGATACGCAGTATTTT	TRBJ2-3	TRBV7-9	.	.
CASSLTGETQYF	TGTGCCAGCAGCCTTACCGGGGAGACCCAGTACTTC	TRBJ2-5	TRBV5-8	.	.
CASSLASRGETQYF	TGTGCCAGCAGCTTAGCTTCCAGGGGGGAGACCCAGTACTTC	TRBJ2-5	TRBV7-9	.	TRBD1
CASSNRGWTEAFF	TGTGCCAGCAGCAACAGGGGGTGGACTGAAGCTTTCTTT	TRBJ1-1	TRBV13	.	TRBD1
CASSFPGRVSYNEQFF	TGTGCCAGCAGCTTCCCGGGGCGGGTCTCCTACAATGAGCAGTTCTTC	TRBJ2-1	TRBV5-4	once	.
CASSLGPGTGGPRTEAFF	TGTGCCAGCAGTTTAGGTCCGGGGACAGGGGGCCCGAGGACTGAAGCTTTCTTT	TRBJ1-1	TRBV27	.	TRBD1
CASSVEGTGKGSGNTIYF	TGTGCCAGCAGCGTAGAGGGGACAGGAAAAGGATCTGGAAACACCATATATTTT	TRBJ1-3	TRBV9	.	TRBD1
CASSEWDRDYEQYF	TGTGCCAGCAGTGAATGGGACAGGGACTACGAGCAGTACTTC	TRBJ2-7	TRBV28	.	TRBD1
CASGLGQTQYF	TGTGCTAGTGGTTTGGGACAGACCCAGTACTTC	TRBJ2-5	TRBV12-5	.	.
CASSRGWSSQYF	TGTGCCAGCAGCCGGGGGTGGAGCTCGCAGTATTTT	TRBJ2-3	TRBV7-2	.	.
CASSKGIGHLNSPLHF	TGTGCCAGCAGCAAAGGGATCGGACACTTAAATTCACCCCTCCACTTT	TRBJ1-6	TRBV21-1	.	.
CASSTRGTEAFF	TGTGCCAGCAGTACCCGAGGCACTGAAGCTTTCTTT	TRBJ1-1	TRBV28	.	.
CASSQGLYGYTF	TGTGCCAGCAGCCAGGGCCTCTATGGCTACACCTTC	TRBJ1-2	TRBV7-8	once	.
CASSPTSTGTSRF	TGTGCCAGCAGTCCGACGTCCACCGGGACCTCTCGCTTC	TRBJ2-4	TRBV6-5	.	.
CAISPTASSYEQYF	TGTGCCATCAGCCCGACAGCCAGCTCCTACGAGCAGTACTTC	TRBJ2-7	TRBV10-3	once	.
CASSDYSSGNTIYF	TGTGCCAGCAGTGACTACAGCTCTGGAAACACCATATATTTT	TRBJ1-3	TRBV25-1	once	.
CATSSPQGASDTEAFF	TGTGCCACCAGCAGCCCACAGGGGGCAAGCGACACTGAAGCTTTCTTT	TRBJ1-1	TRBV15	.	TRBD1
CASSSGPDASPLHF	TGTGCCAGCAGCTCGGGACCTGATGCTTCACCCCTCCACTTT	TRBJ1-6	TRBV11-2	.	.
CATSDNAGLAGGAEQFF	TGTGCCACCAGTGACAATGCCGGACTAGCGGGAGGGGCTGAGCAGTTCTTC	TRBJ2-1	TRBV24-1	many	TRBD2
CASSEQGAHTGELFF	TGTGCCAGCTCCGAACAGGGGGCGCACACCGGGGAGCTGTTTTTT	TRBJ2-2	TRBV18	once	TRBD1
CASSPPGHEQYF	TGCGCCAGCAGCCCTCCGGGTCACGAGCAGTACTTC	TRBJ2-7	TRBV5-1	.	.
CASRDTSGLQETQYF	TGTGCCAGCAGAGACACTAGCGGACTCCAAGAGACCCAGTACTTC	TRBJ2-5	TRBV2	.	TRBD2
CASSFRQGNNQPQHF	TGTGCCAGCAGTTTTCGACAGGGGAATAATCAGCCCCAGCATTTT	TRBJ1-5	TRBV28	few	TRBD1
CATSDAGWNQPQHF	TGTGCCACCAGTGATGCAGGGTGGAACCAGCCCCAGCATTTT	TRBJ1-5	TRBV24-1	.	.
CASSQEGGHSSYEQYF	TGCGCCAGCAGCCAAGAGGGGGGGCATTCCTCCTACGAGCAGTACTTC	TRBJ2-7	TRBV4-1	.	.
CASSLVASSYTF	TGTGCCAGCAGCTTAGTGGCCAGCAGCTACACCTTC	TRBJ1-2	TRBV7-9	.	.
CATSDSGQGRYEQYF	TGTGCCACCAGTGATTCGGGACAGGGGCGGTACGAGCAGTACTTC	TRBJ2-7	TRBV24-1	.	TRBD1
CASSTLAGSSYEQYF	TGCGCCAGCAGCACCCTAGCGGGCTCCTCCTACGAGCAGTACTTC	TRBJ2-7	TRBV5-1	.	TRBD2
CASSLLAGGETQYF	TGTGCCAGCAGTCTTCTAGCGGGAGGAGAGACCCAGTACTTC	TRBJ2-5	TRBV27	.	TRBD2
CASSFLVAGGTDTQYF	TGTGCCAGCAGTTTTCTAGTGGCGGGGGGCACAGATACGCAGTATTTT	TRBJ2-3	TRBV28	once	TRBD2
CASSSTPGLVTEAFF	TGTGCCAGCAGTTCCACACCGGGGCTAGTCACTGAAGCTTTCTTT	TRBJ1-1	TRBV27	.	.